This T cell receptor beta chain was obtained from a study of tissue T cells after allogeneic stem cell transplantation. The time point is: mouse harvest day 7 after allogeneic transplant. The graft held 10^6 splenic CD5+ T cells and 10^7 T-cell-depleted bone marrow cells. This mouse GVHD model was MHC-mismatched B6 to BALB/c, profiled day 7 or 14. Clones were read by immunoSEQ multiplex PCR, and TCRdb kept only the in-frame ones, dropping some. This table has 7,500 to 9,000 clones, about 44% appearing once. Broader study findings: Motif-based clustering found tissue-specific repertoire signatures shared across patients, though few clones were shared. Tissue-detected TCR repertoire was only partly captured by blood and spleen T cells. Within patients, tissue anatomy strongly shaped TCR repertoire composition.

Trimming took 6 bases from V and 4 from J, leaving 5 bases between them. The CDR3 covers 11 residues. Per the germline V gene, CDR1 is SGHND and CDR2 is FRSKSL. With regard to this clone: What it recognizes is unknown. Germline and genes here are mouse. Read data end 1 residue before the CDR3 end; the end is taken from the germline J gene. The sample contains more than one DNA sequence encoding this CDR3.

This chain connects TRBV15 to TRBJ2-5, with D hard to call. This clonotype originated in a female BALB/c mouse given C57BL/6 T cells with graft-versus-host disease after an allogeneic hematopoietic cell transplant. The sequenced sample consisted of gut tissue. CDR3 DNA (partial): TGTGCCAGCAGCCTGGAAGACACCCAGTAC. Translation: CASSLEDTQY. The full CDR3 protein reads CASSLEDTQYF.